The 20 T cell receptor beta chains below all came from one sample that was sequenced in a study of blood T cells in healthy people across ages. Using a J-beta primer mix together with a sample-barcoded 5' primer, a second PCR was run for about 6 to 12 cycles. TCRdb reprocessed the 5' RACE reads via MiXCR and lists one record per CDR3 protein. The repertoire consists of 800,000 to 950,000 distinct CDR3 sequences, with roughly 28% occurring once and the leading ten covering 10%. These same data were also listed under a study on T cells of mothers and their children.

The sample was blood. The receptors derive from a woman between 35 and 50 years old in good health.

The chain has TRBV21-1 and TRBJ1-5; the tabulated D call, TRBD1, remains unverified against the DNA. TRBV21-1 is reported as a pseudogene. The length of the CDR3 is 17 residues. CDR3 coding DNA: TGTGCCAGCAGCAATTGGACCGGGACAGGGGATTCTCAGCCCCAGCATTTT. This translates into CASSNWTGTGDSQPQHF.

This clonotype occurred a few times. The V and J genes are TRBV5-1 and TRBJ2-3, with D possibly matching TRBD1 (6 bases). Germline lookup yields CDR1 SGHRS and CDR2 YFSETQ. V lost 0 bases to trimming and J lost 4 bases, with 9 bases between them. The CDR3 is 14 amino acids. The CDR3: CASSLGQDSDTQYF. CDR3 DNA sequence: TGCGCCAGCAGCTTGGGACAGGATTCAGATACGCAGTATTTT. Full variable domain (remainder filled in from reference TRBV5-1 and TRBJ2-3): KAGVTQTPRYLIKTRGQQVTLSCSPISGHRSVSWYQQTPGQGLQFLFEYFSETQRNKGNFPGRFSGRQFSNSRSEMNVSTLELGDSALYLCASSLGQDSDTQYFGPGTRLTVL.

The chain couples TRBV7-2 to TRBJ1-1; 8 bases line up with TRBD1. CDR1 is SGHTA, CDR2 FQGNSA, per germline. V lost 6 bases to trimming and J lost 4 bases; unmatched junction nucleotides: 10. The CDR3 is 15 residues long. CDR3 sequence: CASSISGGAGTEAFF. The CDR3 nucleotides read TGTGCCAGCAGTATTTCAGGGGGCGCGGGCACTGAAGCTTTCTTT.

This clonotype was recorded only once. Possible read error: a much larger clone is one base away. As DNA, the CDR3 is TGTGCCAGCAGCGTAGCCAGCGGGGGACACCAAGAGACCCAGTTCTTC. Translation: CASSVASGGHQETQFF. The chain couples TRBV9 to TRBJ2-5, with 8 bases identical to TRBD2. The end of the DNA is better explained by TRBJ2-1, so the J call may be wrong. The CDR3 contains 16 residues. Germline V gene data show CDR1 as SGDLS and CDR2 as YYNGEE.

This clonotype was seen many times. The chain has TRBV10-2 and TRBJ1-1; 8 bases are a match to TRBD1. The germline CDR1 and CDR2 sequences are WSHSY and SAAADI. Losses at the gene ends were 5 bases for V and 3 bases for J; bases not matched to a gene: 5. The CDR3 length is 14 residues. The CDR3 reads CASSWDRLYTEAFF. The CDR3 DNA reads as TGCGCCAGCAGTTGGGACAGGCTTTACACTGAAGCTTTCTTT.

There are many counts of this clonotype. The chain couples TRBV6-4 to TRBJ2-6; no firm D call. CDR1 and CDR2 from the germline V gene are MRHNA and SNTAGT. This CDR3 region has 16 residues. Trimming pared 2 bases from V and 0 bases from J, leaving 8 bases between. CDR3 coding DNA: TGTGCCAGCAGTGACGACGGCAGCTCTGGGGCCAACGTCCTGACTTTC. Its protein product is CASSDDGSSGANVLTF.

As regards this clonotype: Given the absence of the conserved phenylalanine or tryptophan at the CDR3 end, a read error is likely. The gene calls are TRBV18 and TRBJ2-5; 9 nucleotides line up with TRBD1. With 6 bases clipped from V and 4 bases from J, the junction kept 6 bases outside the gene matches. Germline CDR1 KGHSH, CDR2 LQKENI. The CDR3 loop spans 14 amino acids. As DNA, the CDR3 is TGTGCCAGCTCCCCGGGACAGGGAGGAGAGACCCAGTACGTC. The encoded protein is CASSPGQGGETQYV.

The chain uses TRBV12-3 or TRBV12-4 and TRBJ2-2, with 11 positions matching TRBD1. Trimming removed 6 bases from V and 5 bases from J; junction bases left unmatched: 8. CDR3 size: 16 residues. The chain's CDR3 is CASSPGTGGRTGELFF. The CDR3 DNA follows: TGTGCCAGCAGCCCTGGGACAGGGGGTAGGACCGGGGAGCTGTTTTTT.

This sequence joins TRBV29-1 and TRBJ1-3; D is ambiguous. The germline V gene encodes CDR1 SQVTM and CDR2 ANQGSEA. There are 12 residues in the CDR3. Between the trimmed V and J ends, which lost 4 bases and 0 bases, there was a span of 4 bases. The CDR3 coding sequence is TGCAGCGTTGGGGGCTCTGGAAACACCATATATTTT. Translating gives CSVGGSGNTIYF.

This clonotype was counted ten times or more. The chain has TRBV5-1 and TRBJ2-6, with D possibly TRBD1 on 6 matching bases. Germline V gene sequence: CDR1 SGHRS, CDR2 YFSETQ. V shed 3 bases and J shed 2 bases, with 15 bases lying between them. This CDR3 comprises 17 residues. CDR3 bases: TGCGCCAGCAGCTCGGGACAATCCTACACTGGGGCCAACGTCCTGACTTTC. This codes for CASSSGQSYTGANVLTF.

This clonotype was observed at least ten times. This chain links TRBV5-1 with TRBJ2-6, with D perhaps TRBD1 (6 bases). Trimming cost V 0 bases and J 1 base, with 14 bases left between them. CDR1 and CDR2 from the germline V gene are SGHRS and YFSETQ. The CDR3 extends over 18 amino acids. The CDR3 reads CASSLARGYLSGANVLTF. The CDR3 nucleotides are TGCGCCAGCAGCTTGGCCAGGGGATACCTATCTGGGGCCAACGTCCTGACTTTC. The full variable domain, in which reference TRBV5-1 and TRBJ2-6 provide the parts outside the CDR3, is KAGVTQTPRYLIKTRGQQVTLSCSPISGHRSVSWYQQTPGQGLQFLFEYFSETQRNKGNFPGRFSGRQFSNSRSEMNVSTLELGDSALYLCASSLARGYLSGANVLTFGAGSRLTVL.

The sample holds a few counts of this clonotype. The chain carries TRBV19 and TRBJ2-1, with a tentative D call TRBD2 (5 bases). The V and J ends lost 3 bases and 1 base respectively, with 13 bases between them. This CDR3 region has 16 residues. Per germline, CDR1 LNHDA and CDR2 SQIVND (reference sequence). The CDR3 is CASSMRVPGSYNEQFF. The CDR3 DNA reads TGTGCCAGTAGTATGCGGGTCCCGGGATCCTACAATGAGCAGTTCTTC.

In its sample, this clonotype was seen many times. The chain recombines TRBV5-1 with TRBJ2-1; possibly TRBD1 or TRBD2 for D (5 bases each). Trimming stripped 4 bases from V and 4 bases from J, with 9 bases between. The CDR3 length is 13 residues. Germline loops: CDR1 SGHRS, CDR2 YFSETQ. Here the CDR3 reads CASSRDRYNEQFF. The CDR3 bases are TGCGCCAGCAGCCGGGACCGATACAATGAGCAGTTCTTC.

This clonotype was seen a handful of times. The CDR3: CSVAAGGVAGNTEAFF. Here the CDR3 DNA reads TGCAGCGTCGCTGCGGGGGGCGTTGCCGGGAACACTGAAGCTTTCTTT. The rearrangement links TRBV29-1 to TRBJ1-1, with TRBD1 as a possible D gene (6 bases). V was shortened by 6 bases and J by 1 base, with 21 bases between the two germline ends. Per the germline V gene, CDR1 is SQVTM and CDR2 is ANQGSEA. This CDR3 has 16 amino acids.

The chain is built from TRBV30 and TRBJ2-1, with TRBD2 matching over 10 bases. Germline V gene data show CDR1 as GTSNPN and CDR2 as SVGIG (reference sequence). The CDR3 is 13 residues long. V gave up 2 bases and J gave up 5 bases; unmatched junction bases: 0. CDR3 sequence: CAWSSGGDNEQFF. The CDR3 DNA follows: TGTGCCTGGAGTAGCGGGGGGGACAATGAGCAGTTCTTC.

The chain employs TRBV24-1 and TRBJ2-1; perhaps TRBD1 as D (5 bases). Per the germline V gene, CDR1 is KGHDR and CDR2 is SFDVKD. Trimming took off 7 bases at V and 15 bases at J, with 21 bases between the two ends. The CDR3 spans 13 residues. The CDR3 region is CATSKEAPQGLFF. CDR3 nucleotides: TGTGCCACCAGCAAAGAAGCTCCCCAGGGCCTGTTCTTC.

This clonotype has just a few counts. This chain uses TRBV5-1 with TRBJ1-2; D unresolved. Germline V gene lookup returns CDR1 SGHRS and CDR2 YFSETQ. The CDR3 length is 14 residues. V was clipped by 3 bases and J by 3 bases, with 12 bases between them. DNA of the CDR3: TGCGCCAGCAGCTCTTCGGACGCTTACTATGGCTACACCTTC. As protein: CASSSSDAYYGYTF.

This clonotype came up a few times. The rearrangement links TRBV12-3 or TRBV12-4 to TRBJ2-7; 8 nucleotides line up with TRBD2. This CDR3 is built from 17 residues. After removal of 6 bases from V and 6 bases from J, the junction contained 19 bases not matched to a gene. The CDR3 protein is CASSQRASGPIRGEQYF. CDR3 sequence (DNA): TGTGCCAGCAGCCAAAGGGCTAGCGGGCCTATTCGGGGCGAGCAGTACTTC.

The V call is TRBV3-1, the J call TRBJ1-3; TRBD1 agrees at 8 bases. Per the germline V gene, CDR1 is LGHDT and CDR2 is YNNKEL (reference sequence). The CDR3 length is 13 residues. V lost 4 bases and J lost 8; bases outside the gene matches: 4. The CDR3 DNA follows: TGTGCCAGCAGCCCTGGACAGGGCGACACCATATATTTT. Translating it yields CASSPGQGDTIYF.

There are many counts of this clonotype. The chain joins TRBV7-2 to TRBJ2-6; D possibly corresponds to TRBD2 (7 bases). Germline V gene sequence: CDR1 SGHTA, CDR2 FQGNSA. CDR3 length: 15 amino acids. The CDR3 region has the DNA TGTGCTGGAGGGGGGGCGCTATCTGGGGCCAACGTCCTGACTTTC. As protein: CAGGGALSGANVLTF.